The 8 T cell receptor beta chains presented below share a single source sample, sequenced in a study of early T cells in non-severe SARS-CoV-2 infection (dated by TCRdb to about 2021). Receptors were amplified or captured by 5' RACE. Sequencing took place on a NextSeq 500. The public sequencing data were trimmed at Q25 with fastp and processed into clonotypes with MiXCR by TCRdb, which kept only in-frame beta chains. Duplicate CDR3 protein sequences are folded into a single record with the most common DNA and genes. For this sample there are tens of thousands of distinct CDR3 sequences; roughly 6% appear just once. The top ten constitute 5.9% of the sample. The sequencing input was whole blood. Every receptor here comes from an adult who was a healthcare worker with PCR-confirmed SARS-CoV-2 infection or an uninfected control (not recorded which).

This clonotype was detected ten times or more. V gene TRBV7-8 combines with J gene TRBJ2-5; 9 bases align to TRBD2. V trimming: 6 bases; J trimming: 4 bases; junction bases outside the gene matches: 9. In germline, CDR1 is SGHVS, CDR2 FQNEAQ. The CDR3 loop spans 15 amino acids. The CDR3 spells CASRREGKSGETQYF. The CDR3 coding sequence is TGTGCCAGCAGGCGGGAGGGCAAATCGGGAGAGACCCAGTACTTC.

This clonotype showed up just a few times. The J gene is TRBJ2-2, the V gene TRBV6-2 or TRBV6-3; a possible D gene is TRBD2 (6 bases). With 5 bases removed from V and 7 bases from J, the gap between germline ends came to 17 bases. The CDR3 totals 15 residues. CDR1 is MNHEY, CDR2 SVGEGT, per germline. CDR3 residues: CASSAPIAVVGELFF. CDR3 coding DNA: TGTGCCAGCAGTGCCCCGATAGCGGTAGTCGGGGAGCTGTTTTTT.

This clonotype was counted between two and nine times. The rearrangement joins TRBV7-9 to TRBJ2-7, with D unresolved. The germline V and J ends were trimmed by 3 bases and 3 bases, with 9 bases remaining between them. The CDR3 has 13 residues. In germline, CDR1 is SEHNR, CDR2 FQNEAQ (reference sequence). The CDR3 region is CASSFRQSYEQYF. The CDR3 region has the DNA TGTGCCAGCAGCTTTCGGCAGAGCTACGAGCAGTACTTC. Complete variable domain (other parts from reference TRBV7-9 and TRBJ2-7): DTGVSQNPRHKITKRGQNVTFRCDPISEHNRLYWYRQTLGQGPEFLTYFQNEAQLEKSRLLSDRFSAERPKGSFSTLEIQRTEQGDSAMYLCASSFRQSYEQYFGPGTRLTVT.

This clonotype was detected ten times or more. The rearrangement links TRBV12-3 or TRBV12-4 to TRBJ1-1; maybe TRBD1 (5 bases). Trimming cost V 5 bases and J 4 bases, with 17 bases left between them. The CDR3 is made up of 15 amino acids. CDR3 region: CASSLSGTEGTEAFF. The CDR3 nucleotides read TGTGCCAGCAGTCTCTCCGGGACTGAGGGCACTGAAGCTTTCTTT.

The sample holds a few counts of this clonotype. The chain uses TRBV4-1 and TRBJ2-7; no reliable D call. V lost 4 bases to trimming and J lost 7 bases, with 20 bases between them. The CDR3 is made up of 15 amino acids. Germline V gene data show CDR1 as MGHRA and CDR2 as YSYEKL. CDR3 amino acids: CASSPSLIASPEQYF. CDR3 DNA: TGCGCCAGCAGCCCCTCTCTTATAGCCTCCCCGGAGCAGTACTTC.

This clonotype has at least ten counts. The V call is TRBV5-1, the J call TRBJ2-1, with D unresolved. The germline CDR1 and CDR2 sequences are SGHRS and YFSETQ. CDR3 size: 14 residues. The ends were cut back, 2 bases at V and 8 bases at J, with 14 bases in the middle. CDR3 sequence (DNA): TGCGCCAGCAGCTTTTTAGTCCCAAAGGATGAGCAGTTCTTC. It encodes CASSFLVPKDEQFF.

CDR3 region: CASSSVPGPGDGYTF. In DNA form, the CDR3 reads TGTGCCAGCAGTTCCGTCCCGGGACCCGGGGATGGCTACACCTTC. The rearrangement links TRBV12-3 or TRBV12-4 to TRBJ1-2; D perhaps matches TRBD1 (5 bases). Trimming took 4 bases from V and 6 from J, leaving 18 bases between them. The CDR3 covers 15 residues.

In its sample, this clonotype was seen many times. The chain recombines TRBV15 with TRBJ2-3; weak D call: TRBD1 (6 bases). Germline-derived CDR1 and CDR2 are LNHNV and YYDKDF (reference sequence). Deletions cut 10 bases from V and 0 bases from J, with 17 bases between. CDR3 length: 15 amino acids. CDR3: CAIHLWDTSTDTQYF. The CDR3 DNA is TGTGCCATCCACCTATGGGACACTAGCACAGATACGCAGTATTTT.